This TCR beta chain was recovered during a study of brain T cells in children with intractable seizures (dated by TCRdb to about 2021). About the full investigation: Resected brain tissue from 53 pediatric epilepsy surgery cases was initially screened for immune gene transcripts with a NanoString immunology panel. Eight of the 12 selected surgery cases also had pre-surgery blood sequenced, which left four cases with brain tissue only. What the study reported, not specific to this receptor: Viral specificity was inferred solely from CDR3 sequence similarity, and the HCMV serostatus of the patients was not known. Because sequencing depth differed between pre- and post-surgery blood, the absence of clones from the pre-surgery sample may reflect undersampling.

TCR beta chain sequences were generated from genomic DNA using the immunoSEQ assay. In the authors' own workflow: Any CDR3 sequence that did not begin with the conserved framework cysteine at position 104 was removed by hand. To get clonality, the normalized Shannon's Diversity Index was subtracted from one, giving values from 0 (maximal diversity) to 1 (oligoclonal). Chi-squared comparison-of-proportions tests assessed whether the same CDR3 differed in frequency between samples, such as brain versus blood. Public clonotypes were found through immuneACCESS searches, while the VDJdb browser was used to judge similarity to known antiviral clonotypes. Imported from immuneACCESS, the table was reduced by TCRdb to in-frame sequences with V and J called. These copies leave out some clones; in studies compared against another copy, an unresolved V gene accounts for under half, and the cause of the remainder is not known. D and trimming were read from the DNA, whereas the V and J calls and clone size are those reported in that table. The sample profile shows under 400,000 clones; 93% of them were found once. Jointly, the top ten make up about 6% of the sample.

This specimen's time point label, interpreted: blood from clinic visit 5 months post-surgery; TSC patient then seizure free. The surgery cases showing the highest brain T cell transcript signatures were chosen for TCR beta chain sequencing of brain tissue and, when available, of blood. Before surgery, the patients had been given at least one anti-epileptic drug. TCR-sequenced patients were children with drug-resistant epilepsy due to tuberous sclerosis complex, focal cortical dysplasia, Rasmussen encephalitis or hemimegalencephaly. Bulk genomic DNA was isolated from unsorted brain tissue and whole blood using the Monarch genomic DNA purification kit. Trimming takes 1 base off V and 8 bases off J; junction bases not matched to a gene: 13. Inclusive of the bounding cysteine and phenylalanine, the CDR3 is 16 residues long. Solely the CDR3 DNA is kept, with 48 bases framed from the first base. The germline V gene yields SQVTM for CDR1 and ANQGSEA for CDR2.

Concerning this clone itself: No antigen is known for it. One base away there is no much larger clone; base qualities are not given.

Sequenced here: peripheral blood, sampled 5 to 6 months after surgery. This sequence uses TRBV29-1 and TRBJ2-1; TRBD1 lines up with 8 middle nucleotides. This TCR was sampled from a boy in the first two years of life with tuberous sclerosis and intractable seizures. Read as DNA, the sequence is TGCAGCGTTGAAGGGTCAGAACAGGGGGTAGCGGATGAGCAGTTCTTC. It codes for CSVEGSEQGVADEQFF.